This entry describes one T cell receptor (beta chain). Its specificity is not known. TCRdb keeps only in-frame clones here, not all; method: immunoSEQ multiplex PCR. The sample consists of some 1,900,000 clones, about 95% of them appearing once. The sample is drawn from a study of shared clonotypes between healthy human individuals. In the study overall: There were three CD4 naive, three CD4 memory, two CD8 naive and one CD8 memory plates per donor. Study outcomes and limitations: Sampling was confined to blood; repertoires within tissues likely differ. Generally, naive subsets came out with larger estimated richness than memory subsets.

CD8 cells classed as naive were CD45RO-negative and positively selected for CCR7, excluding terminally differentiated effector memory CD45RA+ cells. The study drew all its donors from Caucasian adults living in Nashville, Tennessee. This CDR3 has 14 amino acids. V lost 3 bases to trimming and J lost 1 base, with 6 bases between them. Germline V gene sequence: CDR1 SGHNT, CDR2 YENEEA. The chain recombines TRBV11-3 with TRBJ2-2; the D is unclear. This TCR was recovered from a man younger than 30 in good health. The specimen was naive CD8+ T cells sorted from blood. The CDR3, as DNA: TGTGCCAGCAGCTTGTGGGGGAACACCGGGGAGCTGTTTTTT. Its protein product is CASSLWGNTGELFF.